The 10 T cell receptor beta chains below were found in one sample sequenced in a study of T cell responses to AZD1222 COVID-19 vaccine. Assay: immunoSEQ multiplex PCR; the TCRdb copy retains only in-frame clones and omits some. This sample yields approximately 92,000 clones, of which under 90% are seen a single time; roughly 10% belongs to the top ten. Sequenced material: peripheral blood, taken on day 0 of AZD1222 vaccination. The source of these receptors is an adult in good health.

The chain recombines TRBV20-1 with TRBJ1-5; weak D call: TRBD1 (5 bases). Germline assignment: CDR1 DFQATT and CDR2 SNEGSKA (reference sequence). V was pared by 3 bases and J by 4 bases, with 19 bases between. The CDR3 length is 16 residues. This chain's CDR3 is CSASLNRGLGNQPQHF. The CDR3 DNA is TGCAGTGCTAGTCTCAATAGGGGACTCGGGAATCAGCCCCAGCATTTT.

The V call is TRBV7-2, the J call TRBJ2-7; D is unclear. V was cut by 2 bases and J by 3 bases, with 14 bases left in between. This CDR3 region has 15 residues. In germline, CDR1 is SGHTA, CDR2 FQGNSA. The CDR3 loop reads CASSLNGDSYYEQYF. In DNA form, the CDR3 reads TGTGCCAGCAGCTTAAACGGCGATTCTTACTACGAGCAGTACTTC.

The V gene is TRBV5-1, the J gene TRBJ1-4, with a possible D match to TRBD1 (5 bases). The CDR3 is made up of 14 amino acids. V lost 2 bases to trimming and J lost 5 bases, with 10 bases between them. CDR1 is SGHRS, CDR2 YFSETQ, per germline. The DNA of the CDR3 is TGCGCCAGCAGCTTCGGGGACTTGAATGAAAAACTGTTTTTT. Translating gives CASSFGDLNEKLFF.

The CDR3 sequence is CASSLLTGDNYGYTF. CDR3 coding DNA: TGTGCCAGCAGCTTATTGACAGGGGACAACTATGGCTACACCTTC. The chain carries TRBV7-3 and TRBJ1-2; TRBD1 aligns across 8 bases. The CDR3 contains 15 residues. Per germline, CDR1 SGHTA and CDR2 FQGTGA. After removal of 2 bases from V and 2 bases from J, the junction contained 4 bases not matched to a gene.

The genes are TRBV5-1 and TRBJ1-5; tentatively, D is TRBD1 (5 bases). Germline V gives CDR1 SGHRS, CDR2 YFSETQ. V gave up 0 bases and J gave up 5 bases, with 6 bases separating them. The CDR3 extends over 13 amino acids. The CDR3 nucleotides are TGCGCCAGCAGCTTGGGCAGGGATCAGCCCCAGCATTTT. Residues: CASSLGRDQPQHF.

CDR3 sequence: CSGSLGQGTLNEKLFF. CDR3 in DNA: TGCAGCGGGTCCCTTGGACAGGGGACCCTGAATGAAAAACTGTTTTTT. The chain has TRBV29-1 and TRBJ1-4, with TRBD1 identical over 9 bases. CDR1 SQVTM and CDR2 ANQGSEA come from the germline V gene. Trimming cost V 7 bases and J 5 bases; bases outside gene matches: 14. The CDR3 is 16 residues long.

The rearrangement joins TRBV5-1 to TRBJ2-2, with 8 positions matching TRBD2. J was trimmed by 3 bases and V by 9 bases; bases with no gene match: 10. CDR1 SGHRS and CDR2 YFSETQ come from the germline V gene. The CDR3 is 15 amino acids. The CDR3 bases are TGCGCCACCTCAACGGGGGGGCCTTACACCGGGGAGCTGTTTTTT. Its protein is CATSTGGPYTGELFF.

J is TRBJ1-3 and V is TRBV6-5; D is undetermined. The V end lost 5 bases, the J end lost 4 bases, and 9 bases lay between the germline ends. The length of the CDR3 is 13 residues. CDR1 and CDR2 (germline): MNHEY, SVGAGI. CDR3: CASSRAAGNTIYF. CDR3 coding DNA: TGTGCCAGCAGTCGCGCCGCGGGAAACACCATATATTTT.

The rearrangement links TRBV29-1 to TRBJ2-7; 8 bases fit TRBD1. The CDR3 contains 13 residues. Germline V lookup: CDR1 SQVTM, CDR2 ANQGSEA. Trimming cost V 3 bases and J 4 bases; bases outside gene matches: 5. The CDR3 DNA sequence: TGCAGCGTTGAGGGGACAGGCAGGTACGAGCAGTACTTC. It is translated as CSVEGTGRYEQYF.

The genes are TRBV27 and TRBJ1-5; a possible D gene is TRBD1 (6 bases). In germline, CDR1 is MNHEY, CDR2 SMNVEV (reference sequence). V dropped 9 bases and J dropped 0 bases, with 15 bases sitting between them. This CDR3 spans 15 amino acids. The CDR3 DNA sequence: TGTGCCAGACCCGGGACACCCTCTAGCAATCAGCCCCAGCATTTT. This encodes CARPGTPSSNQPQHF.